This note documents a single T cell receptor (beta chain) sequence. The antigen it binds to is not known. The sample belongs to a study of CXCR3-negative and CXCR3-positive naive CD8 T cells (dated by TCRdb to about 2019). For the study in its entirety: In total, 120 million to 150 million TRB reads were obtained, corresponding to roughly 1.5 +/- 0.3 million reads per library. Diversity and physicochemical repertoire analyses were performed on about a dozen donors pooled from two independent experiments. TRBV-TRBJ cluster analysis included naive subsets from a handful of donors and memory cells from 3 donors. Paper-wide results and their limitations: Because surface CD5, which is linked to self-reactivity in mice, was comparable between the naive subsets, TCR interaction strength was also inferred from the physicochemical properties of TRB CDR3s. Comparably high repertoire diversity was found in both naive subsets, whereas much lower repertoire diversity was found in memory CD8+ T cells. Freshly isolated PBMCs were used for most assays because CXCR3 expression went down partially after cryopreservation. TRB CDR3s from CXCR3-positive naive cells showed higher hydrophobicity (lower Kidera factor 4), lower energy, and higher strength and volume indices than CXCR3-negative naive cells. Similar TRBV-TRBJ usage was shown by naive CXCR3-negative and CXCR3-positive cells from the same donor, whereas distinct patterns were shown by memory cells.

For every CD8+ T cell subset, about 300,000 cells were flow-sorted straight into RLT lysis buffer, and each subset was sorted in triplicate. To exclude memory contaminants, naive CD8+ T cells were stringently defined as CD45RO-CCR7+CD27+CD95-. Peripheral blood mononuclear cells were isolated from buffy coats using standard density gradient centrifugation. A FACSAria III was used to flow-sort naive CXCR3-negative and CXCR3-positive CD8+ T cells. Total RNA was extracted from sorted cells with an RNeasy Mini Kit. Sequenced on a NextSeq 550. The Human TCR Profiling Kit (MiLaboratory) was used to prepare UMI-labeled 5' RACE TRB cDNA libraries. The full amount of extracted RNA was used for cDNA synthesis, and the full amount of resulting cDNA was used for PCR amplification. Libraries were prepared in parallel with an identical number of PCR cycles. The authors processed their data as follows. With a minimum of two reads required per UMI, MIGEC and MiXCR pulled out about 49,000 +/- 11,000 unique UMI-labeled TRB cDNA molecules from each library. Each library averaged roughly 36,000 +/- 9,600 functional in-frame TRB CDR3 nucleotide clonotypes without stop codons. After each sample was downsampled to 5000 UMI-labeled TRB molecules, VDJtools was used to calculate diversity metrics such as normalized Shannon-Wiener and Chao1. Clonotype-size-weighted physicochemical properties of the central five CDR3 residues (interaction energy, strength, volume and Kidera factor 4) were computed in VDJtools. Based on TCRdb reprocessing of the reads, there is one entry per CDR3 protein sequence, and DNA is missing. The V and J calls shown here were made by TCRdb, not taken from the authors' results. This sample's records show more than 7,500 distinct CDR3 sequences. Together, the top ten hold approximately 2.1% of the sample.

The origin of this receptor is a human donor in good health. Some clones in this sample may be carry-over from other donors' samples. Material for sequencing was naive CXCR3- CD8+ T cells from blood. The sample's cell subset or site label, in plain terms: CD45RO-CCR7+CD27+CD95- naive CD8+ T cells lacking CXCR3 (TNR3-).

The CDR3 reads as follows: CASSQQGSYNEQFF. The chain couples TRBV11-2 to TRBJ2-1; TCRdb picks TRBD1, but there is no DNA to check that call. Sequences SGHAT (CDR1) and FQNNGV (CDR2) are obtained from the germline V gene. Taken from cysteine to phenylalanine, the CDR3 has 14 residues. No DNA appears here.